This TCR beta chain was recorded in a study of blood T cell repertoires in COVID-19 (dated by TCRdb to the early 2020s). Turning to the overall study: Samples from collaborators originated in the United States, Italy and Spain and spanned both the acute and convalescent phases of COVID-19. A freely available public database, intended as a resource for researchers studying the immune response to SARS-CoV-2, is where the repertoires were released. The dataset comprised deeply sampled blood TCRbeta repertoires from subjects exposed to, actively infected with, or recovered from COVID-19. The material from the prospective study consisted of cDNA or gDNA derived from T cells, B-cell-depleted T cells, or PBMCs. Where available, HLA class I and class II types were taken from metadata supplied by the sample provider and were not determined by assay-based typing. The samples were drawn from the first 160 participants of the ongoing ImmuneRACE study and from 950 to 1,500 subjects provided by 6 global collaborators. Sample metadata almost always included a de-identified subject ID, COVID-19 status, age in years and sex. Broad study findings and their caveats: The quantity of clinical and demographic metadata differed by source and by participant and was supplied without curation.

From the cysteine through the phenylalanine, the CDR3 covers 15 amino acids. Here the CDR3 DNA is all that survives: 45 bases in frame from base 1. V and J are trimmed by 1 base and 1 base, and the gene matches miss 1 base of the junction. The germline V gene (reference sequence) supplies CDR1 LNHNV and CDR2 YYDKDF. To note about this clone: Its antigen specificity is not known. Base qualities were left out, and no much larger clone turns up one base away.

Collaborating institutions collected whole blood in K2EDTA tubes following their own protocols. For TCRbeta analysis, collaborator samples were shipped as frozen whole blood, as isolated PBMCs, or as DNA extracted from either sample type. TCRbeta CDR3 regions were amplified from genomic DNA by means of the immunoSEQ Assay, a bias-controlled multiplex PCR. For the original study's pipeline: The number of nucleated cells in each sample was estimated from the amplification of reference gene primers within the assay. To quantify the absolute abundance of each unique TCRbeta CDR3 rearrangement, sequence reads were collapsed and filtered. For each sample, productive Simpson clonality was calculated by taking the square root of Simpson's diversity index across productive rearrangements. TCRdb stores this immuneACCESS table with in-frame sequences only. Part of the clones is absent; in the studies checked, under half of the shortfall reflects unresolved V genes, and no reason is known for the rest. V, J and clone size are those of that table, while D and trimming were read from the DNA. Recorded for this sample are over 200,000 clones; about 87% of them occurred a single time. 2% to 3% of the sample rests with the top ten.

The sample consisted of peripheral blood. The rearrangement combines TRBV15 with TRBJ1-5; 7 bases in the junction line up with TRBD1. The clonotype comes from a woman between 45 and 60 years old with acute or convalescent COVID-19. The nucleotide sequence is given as TGTGCCACCAGCAGAGGGACAGGCAGCAATCAGCCCCAGCATTTT. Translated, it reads CATSRGTGSNQPQHF.